This is a list of T cell receptor beta chains from one sample in a study of blood T cell repertoires in COVID-19. Sequencing was performed with immunoSEQ multiplex PCR; in TCRdb, only in-frame clones are kept and a portion is missing. The data contain roughly 410,000 clones, about 87% of them seen just once; the ten biggest clones take up about 2.3%. Sequences were obtained from peripheral blood. The receptors were gathered from a woman in her fifties or sixties with COVID-19, enrolled during active disease. Both conserved end residues are part of each CDR3. A D gene is named only where the DNA matches it firmly. Clone size is given for some rows only: seen once, a few or many times, or a class if the clone is expanded.

abundance	d_gene	v_gene	j_gene	CDR3aa	CDR3nt
.	TRBD1	TRBV6-5	TRBJ1-1	CASKGRTGVTTEAFF	TGTGCCAGCAAGGGGAGGACAGGGGTCACCACTGAAGCTTTCTTT
once	.	TRBV2	TRBJ1-2	CASTLLQGNYGYTF	TGTGCCAGCACGCTCCTACAGGGCAACTATGGCTACACCTTC
.	.	TRBV12-3/TRBV12-4	TRBJ1-1	CASGGQTGTEAFF	TGTGCCAGCGGCGGACAGACCGGGACTGAAGCTTTCTTT
.	.	TRBV28	TRBJ2-7	CASSLGGTGAYEQYF	TGTGCCAGCAGTTTAGGGGGGACGGGTGCCTACGAGCAGTACTTC
.	TRBD2	TRBV11-3	TRBJ2-2	CASSLYGGGASGELFF	TGTGCCAGCAGCTTATATGGCGGGGGGGCATCCGGGGAGCTGTTTTTT
.	TRBD2	TRBV5-1	TRBJ2-7	CASSLGLASYEQYF	TGCGCCAGCAGCCTGGGACTAGCTTCCTACGAGCAGTACTTC
.	.	TRBV11-2	TRBJ2-2	CASSLQGFGGELFF	TGTGCCAGCAGCTTACAGGGGTTCGGCGGGGAGCTGTTTTTT
.	.	TRBV18	TRBJ2-1	CASSPPVSYNEQFF	TGTGCCAGCTCACCACCCGTATCCTACAATGAGCAGTTCTTC
.	TRBD2	TRBV6-4	TRBJ2-2	CASRRTSGGGELFF	TGTGCCAGCAGAAGGACTAGCGGTGGCGGGGAGCTGTTTTTT
.	TRBD1	TRBV11-3	TRBJ2-1	CASSSDRGSYNEQFF	TGTGCCAGCAGCTCCGACAGGGGGTCCTACAATGAGCAGTTCTTC
.	.	TRBV11-3	TRBJ1-1	CASSPGGTEAFF	TGTGCCAGCAGCCCCGGGGGGACTGAAGCTTTCTTT
.	TRBD1	TRBV28	TRBJ2-7	CASSPWTGSSYEQYF	TGTGCCAGCAGTCCCTGGACAGGGAGCTCCTACGAGCAGTACTTC